This TCR beta chain was captured by sequencing in a study of blood T cell repertoires in COVID-19. Clones were read by immunoSEQ multiplex PCR, and TCRdb kept only the in-frame ones, dropping some. The repertoire holds 200,000 or so clones, with around 79% as singletons. The sequenced material came from peripheral blood. The TCR comes from a man between 60 and 70 years old with active or convalescent COVID-19.

For the CDR3, the DNA is TGTGCCAGCAGCAGGACAGTTGCGTCCTATAATTCACCCCTCCACTTT. Encoded protein: CASSRTVASYNSPLHF. The rearrangement joins TRBV7-2 to TRBJ1-6, with a tentative D call TRBD1 (6 bases). CDR1 SGHTA and CDR2 FQGNSA come from the germline V gene. The CDR3 contains 16 residues. With 5 bases removed from V and 1 base from J, the gap between germline ends came to 12 bases.